These 22 T cell receptor beta chains originate from one sample sequenced in a study of blood T cell repertoires in COVID-19. Sequenced by immunoSEQ multiplex PCR; TCRdb stores in-frame clones only, minus some. The sample has roughly 67,000 clones, about 82% seen once. Sequencing used peripheral blood. The receptors stem from a man aged 50-59 years with acute or convalescent COVID-19.

The J gene is TRBJ2-2, the V gene TRBV27; TRBD2 might be the D (6 bases). The CDR3 is made up of 17 amino acids. Germline CDR1 MNHEY, CDR2 SMNVEV (reference sequence). Between the trimmed V and J ends, which lost 1 base and 0 bases, there was a span of 12 bases. In DNA form, the CDR3 reads TGTGCCAGCAGTTTATTCCCGGGAGCCTCGAACACCGGGGAGCTGTTTTTT. Translating it yields CASSLFPGASNTGELFF.

This chain joins TRBV5-4 and TRBJ2-1; possibly TRBD2 for D (6 bases). This CDR3 spans 14 amino acids. From germline, CDR1 is SGHNT and CDR2 YYREEE (reference sequence). Trimming left V 4 bases short and J 1 base short, with 9 bases between. The CDR3 loop reads CASSEGTSYNEQFF. CDR3 sequence (DNA): TGTGCCAGCAGCGAGGGGACTTCCTACAATGAGCAGTTCTTC.

This clone was detected a few times. J is TRBJ2-5 and V is TRBV12-3 or TRBV12-4, with 7 bases identical to TRBD1. V gave up 6 bases and J gave up 9 bases; unmatched junction bases: 10. The length of the CDR3 is 13 residues. DNA of the CDR3: TGTGCCAGCAGCCTACACAGGGGCAGGGCCCAGTACTTC. Translation: CASSLHRGRAQYF.

This clone was detected once. This chain links TRBV25-1 with TRBJ1-4; tentatively, D is TRBD1 (5 bases). The CDR3 has 13 residues. Germline assignment: CDR1 MGHDK and CDR2 SYGVNS. V was trimmed by 5 bases and J by 6 bases, leaving 10 bases between them. CDR3 in amino acids: CASSLGGDEKLFF. Written as DNA, the CDR3 is TGTGCCAGCAGTCTCGGAGGGGATGAAAAACTGTTTTTT.

The chain joins TRBV6-6 to TRBJ1-2; 7 positions agree with TRBD1. The V and J ends lost 6 bases and 3 bases, in that order; junction bases with no gene match: 4. The V gene's germline CDR1 is MNHNY and CDR2 SVGAGI (reference sequence). The CDR3 is 13 amino acids. In DNA form, the CDR3 reads TGTGCCAGCAGACCTGACAGGGACTATGGCTACACCTTC. It translates to CASRPDRDYGYTF.

The chain links TRBV2 to TRBJ2-3; 11 bases are shared with TRBD2. V was clipped by 9 bases and J by 0 bases; unmatched bases: 5. There are 15 residues in the CDR3. Germline-derived CDR1 and CDR2 are SNHLY and FYNNEI. The DNA of the CDR3 is TGTGCCAGTGGGACTAGCGGAACTAGCACAGATACGCAGTATTTT. The encoded protein is CASGTSGTSTDTQYF.

A few counts support this clone. The CDR3 nucleotides are TGTGCCAGCAGCGTCGGACAGTCTCCTGGCTACACCTTC. Its translation is CASSVGQSPGYTF. This sequence joins TRBV7-8 and TRBJ1-2, with D perhaps matching TRBD1 (6 bases). CDR1 SGHVS and CDR2 FQNEAQ come from the germline V gene. Trimming removed 5 bases at V and 7 bases at J, with 14 bases between. The CDR3 spans 13 residues.

The chain carries TRBV6-1 and TRBJ2-1; D unclear. Germline V lookup: CDR1 MNHNS, CDR2 SASEGT. CDR3 length: 15 amino acids. V gave up 2 bases and J gave up 4 bases, with 12 bases separating them. DNA of the CDR3: TGTGCCAGCAGTGAACGCCAGAATTTTTACAATGAGCAGTTCTTC. This encodes CASSERQNFYNEQFF.

CDR3 DNA: TGTGCCAGCAGCCCCCGACAGGGCCCCTACAATGAGCAGTTCTTC. Translation gives CASSPRQGPYNEQFF. The chain carries TRBV7-3 and TRBJ2-1; TRBD1 aligns across 7 bases. Losses at the gene ends were 5 bases for V and 2 bases for J; bases not matched to a gene: 6. The CDR3 runs 15 residues. CDR1 and CDR2 from the germline V gene are SGHTA and FQGTGA.

The J gene is TRBJ2-5, the V gene TRBV5-4, with a weak D call TRBD2 (6 bases). V lost 4 bases and J 5 bases, leaving 9 bases between the germline ends. This CDR3 has 12 residues. Germline assignment: CDR1 SGHNT and CDR2 YYREEE (reference sequence). CDR3 sequence: CASSPGGETQYF. The CDR3, as DNA: TGTGCCAGCAGCCCTGGGGGGGAGACCCAGTACTTC.

The CDR3 loop reads CASSFGPTGGEQYF. The CDR3 DNA reads TGTGCCAGCAGCTTTGGTCCCACAGGGGGGGAGCAGTACTTC. The V call is TRBV11-2, the J call TRBJ2-7, with 8 bases identical to TRBD1. There are 14 residues in the CDR3. V lost 3 bases and J lost 7; bases outside the gene matches: 8. Germline lookup yields CDR1 SGHAT and CDR2 FQNNGV.

The rearrangement links TRBV5-1 to TRBJ2-1, with 8 bases lining up with TRBD2. Trimming cost V 1 base and J 4 bases; bases outside gene matches: 4. The CDR3 is made up of 15 amino acids. Germline CDR1 is SGHRS and CDR2 is YFSETQ. CDR3 coding DNA: TGCGCCAGCAGCTTGACGGGGGGGCCTTACAATGAGCAGTTCTTC. Its protein product is CASSLTGGPYNEQFF.

The table lists this clone with a few counts. The CDR3 bases are TGTGCCAGCAGCGTAGGGGCAGGGGGCTGGAAGACCCAGTACTTC. Its translation is CASSVGAGGWKTQYF. V and J are TRBV9 and TRBJ2-5; 8 bases match TRBD1. The germline CDR1 and CDR2 sequences are SGDLS and YYNGEE. This CDR3 is 15 amino acids long. J was trimmed by 6 bases and V by 0 bases; bases with no gene match: 7.

This sequence joins TRBV25-1 and TRBJ2-5; a weak D match, TRBD1 (6 bases). The germline V gene has CDR1 MGHDK and CDR2 SYGVNS. The CDR3 consists of 13 residues. Trimming took off 8 bases at V and 5 bases at J, with 15 bases between the two ends. This CDR3 reads CASGTGITETQYF. CDR3 coding DNA: TGTGCCAGCGGCACAGGGATAACGGAGACCCAGTACTTC.

The chain uses TRBV29-1 and TRBJ2-2; 13 nucleotides align to TRBD2. The trim removed 4 bases at V and 5 bases at J, leaving 7 bases unmatched. This CDR3 has 16 residues. CDR1 is SQVTM, CDR2 ANQGSEA, per germline. CDR3 loop: CSVGTSGGPRTGELFF. CDR3 bases: TGCAGCGTTGGGACTAGCGGGGGCCCAAGGACCGGGGAGCTGTTTTTT.

The chain uses TRBV30 and TRBJ2-1; tentative D call: TRBD2 (6 bases). Trimming cost V 3 bases and J 7 bases, with 13 bases left between them. CDR3 length equals 13 residues. Germline V gene sequence: CDR1 GTSNPN, CDR2 SVGIG (reference sequence). Here the CDR3 DNA reads TGTGCCTGGAGCATCTGGGCGGGGAATGAGCAGTTCTTC. Residues: CAWSIWAGNEQFF.

The chain recombines TRBV6-1 with TRBJ2-7, with TRBD1 matching 7 bases. CDR1 is MNHNS, CDR2 SASEGT, per germline. The junction had 7 bases not matched to a gene; V was cut back by 2 bases and J by 3 bases. This CDR3 is 15 amino acids long. Here the CDR3 reads CASSESRGTVYEQYV. Here the CDR3 DNA reads TGTGCCAGCAGTGAAAGTCGTGGGACAGTCTACGAGCAGTACGTC.

This clone was observed a single time. The chain carries TRBV6-2 or TRBV6-3 and TRBJ1-5; weak D call: TRBD1 (5 bases). V lost 1 base and J lost 4, with 14 bases in between. From germline, CDR1 is MNHEY and CDR2 SVGEGT. The CDR3 is 16 residues long. The CDR3, as DNA: TGTGCCAGCAGTTACTGGCGGGGGAAGGGGAATCAGCCCCAGCATTTT. Translated, it gives CASSYWRGKGNQPQHF.

The rearrangement uses TRBV5-1 and TRBJ2-3; 7 nucleotides align to TRBD1. CDR3 length equals 14 residues. CDR1 and CDR2 from the germline V gene are SGHRS and YFSETQ. V was pared by 7 bases and J by 3 bases, with 8 bases of the junction left unmatched. The CDR3 DNA is TGCGCCAGCGTGACAGGGCTAGAGACAGATACGCAGTATTTT. Its translation is CASVTGLETDTQYF. Based on the CDR3 plus reference TRBV5-1 and TRBJ2-3, the full variable domain is KAGVTQTPRYLIKTRGQQVTLSCSPISGHRSVSWYQQTPGQGLQFLFEYFSETQRNKGNFPGRFSGRQFSNSRSEMNVSTLELGDSALYLCASVTGLETDTQYFGPGTRLTVL.

The chain has TRBV4-1 and TRBJ1-1, with 7 bases fitting TRBD1. The CDR3 loop spans 17 amino acids. Germline CDR1 MGHRA, CDR2 YSYEKL. Germline trimming cut 3 bases from V and 0 bases from J; bases unmatched to any gene: 10. CDR3 amino acids: CASSQYLGQAVNTEAFF. CDR3 in DNA: TGCGCCAGCAGCCAGTATCTCGGACAGGCGGTGAACACTGAAGCTTTCTTT.

The gene calls are TRBV28 and TRBJ2-5; TRBD1 matches 9 bases. From germline, CDR1 is MDHEN and CDR2 SYDVKM. J lost 3 bases, V lost 5 bases, and 7 bases had no gene match. CDR3 length: 15 amino acids. CDR3 sequence (DNA): TGTGCCAGCAGTGCCCCCGGGACAGGGAAAGAGACCCAGTACTTC. Translated: CASSAPGTGKETQYF.

This chain uses TRBV29-1 with TRBJ2-6; D is possibly TRBD2 (6 bases). Germline assignment: CDR1 SQVTM and CDR2 ANQGSEA. The CDR3 loop spans 15 amino acids. The V and J ends lost 2 bases and 0 bases respectively, with 8 bases between them. The CDR3 spells CSVEFGGSGANVLTF. CDR3 DNA: TGCAGCGTTGAATTCGGGGGCTCTGGGGCCAACGTCCTGACTTTC.